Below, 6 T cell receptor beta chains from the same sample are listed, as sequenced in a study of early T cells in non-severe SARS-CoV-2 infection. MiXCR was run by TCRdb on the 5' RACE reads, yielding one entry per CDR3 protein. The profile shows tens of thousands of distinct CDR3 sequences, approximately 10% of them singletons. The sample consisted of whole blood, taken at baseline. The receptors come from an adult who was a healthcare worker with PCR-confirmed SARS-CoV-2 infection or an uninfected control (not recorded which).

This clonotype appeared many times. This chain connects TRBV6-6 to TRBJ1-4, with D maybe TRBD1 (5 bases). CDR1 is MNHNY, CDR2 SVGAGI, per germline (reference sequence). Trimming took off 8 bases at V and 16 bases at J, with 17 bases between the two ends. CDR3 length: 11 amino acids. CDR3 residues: CASGLGGVPFF. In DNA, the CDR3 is TGTGCCAGCGGTCTTGGAGGGGTACCGTTTTTT.

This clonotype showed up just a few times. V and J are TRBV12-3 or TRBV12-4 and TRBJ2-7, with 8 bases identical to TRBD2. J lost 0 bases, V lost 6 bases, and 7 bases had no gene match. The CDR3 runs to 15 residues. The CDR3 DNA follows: TGTGCCAGCAGGGACGAGCGGGGGCCCTCCTACGAGCAGTACTTC. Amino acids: CASRDERGPSYEQYF.

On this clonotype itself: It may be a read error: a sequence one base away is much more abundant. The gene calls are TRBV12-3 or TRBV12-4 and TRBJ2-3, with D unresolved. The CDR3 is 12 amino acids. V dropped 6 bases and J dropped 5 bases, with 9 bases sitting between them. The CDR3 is CASSLVQDTQYF. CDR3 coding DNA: TGTGCCAGCAGCCTGGTTCAAGATACGCAGTATTTT.

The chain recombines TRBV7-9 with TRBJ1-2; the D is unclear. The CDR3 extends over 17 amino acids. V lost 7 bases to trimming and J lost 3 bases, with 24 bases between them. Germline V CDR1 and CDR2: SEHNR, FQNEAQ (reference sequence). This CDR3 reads CASTFFSQIAVDYGYTF. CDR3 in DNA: TGTGCCAGCACCTTTTTTTCGCAGATAGCCGTAGACTATGGCTACACCTTC.

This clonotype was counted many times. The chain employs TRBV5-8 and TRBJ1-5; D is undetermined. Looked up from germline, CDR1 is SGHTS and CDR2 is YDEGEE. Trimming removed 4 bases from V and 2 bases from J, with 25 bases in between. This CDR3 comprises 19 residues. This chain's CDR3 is CASSPRRHPTKGRNQPQHF. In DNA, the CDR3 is TGTGCCAGCAGCCCCAGACGACACCCGACTAAAGGTCGCAATCAGCCCCAGCATTTT.

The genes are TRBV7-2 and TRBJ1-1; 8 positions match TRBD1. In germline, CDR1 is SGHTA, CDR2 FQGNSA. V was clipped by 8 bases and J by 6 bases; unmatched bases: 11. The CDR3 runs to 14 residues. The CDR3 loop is CASGTGGAVAEAFF. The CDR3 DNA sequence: TGTGCCAGCGGTACAGGGGGGGCAGTTGCTGAAGCTTTCTTT.